This T cell receptor beta chain was sequenced in a study of T-cell reconstitution after alpha-beta-depleted transplantation in children. General study results and limits: The high TCRbeta diversity at day 60 in some patients came from surviving recipient T cells and thymic progenitors. When one year had passed after transplant, most T-cell counts and diversity came from newly produced T cells. By about two months after transplant, alpha-beta T cells reportedly arose from several hundred graft clones that had expanded.

Unique molecular identifiers were incorporated into the prepared TCRbeta library. TCRdb redid the calling of the PCR reads with MiXCR, one entry per CDR3 protein. The sample holds about 580,000 distinct CDR3 sequences, about 21% seen once. Concerning this clonotype itself: What it binds is not known.

The CDR3 spans 18 residues. The V and J ends lost 4 bases and 0 bases respectively, with 22 bases between them. In germline, CDR1 is DFQATT, CDR2 SNEGSKA (reference sequence). The sequenced sample was PBMCs, mostly from graft donor cells, obtained 360 days after TCRalphabeta/CD19-depleted stem cell transplant. The TCR sequence derives from a boy less than two years old who had a stem cell transplant for acute myeloid leukemia, so the T cells may come from the graft donor. This sequence joins TRBV20-1 and TRBJ2-1; a weak D match, TRBD2 (5 bases). In nucleotides, the CDR3 is TGCAGTGCTATCGGACGCGGGCTCGTTAGGAGCTCCTACAATGAGCAGTTCTTC. The encoded protein is CSAIGRGLVRSSYNEQFF.